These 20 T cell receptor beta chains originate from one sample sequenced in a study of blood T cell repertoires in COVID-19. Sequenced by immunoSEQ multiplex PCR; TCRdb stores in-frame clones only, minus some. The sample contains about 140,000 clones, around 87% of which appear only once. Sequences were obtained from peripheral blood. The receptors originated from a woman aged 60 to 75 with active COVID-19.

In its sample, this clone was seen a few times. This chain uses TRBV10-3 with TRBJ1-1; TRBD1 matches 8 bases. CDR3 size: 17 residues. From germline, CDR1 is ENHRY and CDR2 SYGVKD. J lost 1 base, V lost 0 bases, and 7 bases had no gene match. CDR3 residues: CAISESFGQGPNTEAFF. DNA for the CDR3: TGTGCCATCAGTGAGTCGTTTGGACAGGGACCGAACACTGAAGCTTTCTTT.

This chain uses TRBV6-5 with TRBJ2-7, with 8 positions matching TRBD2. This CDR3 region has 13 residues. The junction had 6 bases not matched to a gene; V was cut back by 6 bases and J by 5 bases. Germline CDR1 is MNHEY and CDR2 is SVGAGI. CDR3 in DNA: TGTGCCAGCAGCTGGGGACTAGGTAACGAGCAGTACTTC. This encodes CASSWGLGNEQYF.

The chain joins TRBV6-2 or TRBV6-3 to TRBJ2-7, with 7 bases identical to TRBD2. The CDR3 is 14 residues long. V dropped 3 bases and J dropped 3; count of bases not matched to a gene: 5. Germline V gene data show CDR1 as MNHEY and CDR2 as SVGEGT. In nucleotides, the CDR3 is TGTGCCAGCAGTTATGGCGGGAGCGTCTACGAGCAGTACTTC. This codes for CASSYGGSVYEQYF.

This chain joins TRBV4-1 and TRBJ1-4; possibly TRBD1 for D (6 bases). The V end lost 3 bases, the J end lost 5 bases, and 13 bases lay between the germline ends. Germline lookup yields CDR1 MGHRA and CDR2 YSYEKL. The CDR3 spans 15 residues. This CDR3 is CASSHSRQENEKLFF. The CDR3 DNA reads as TGCGCCAGCAGCCATTCACGACAGGAGAATGAAAAACTGTTTTTT.

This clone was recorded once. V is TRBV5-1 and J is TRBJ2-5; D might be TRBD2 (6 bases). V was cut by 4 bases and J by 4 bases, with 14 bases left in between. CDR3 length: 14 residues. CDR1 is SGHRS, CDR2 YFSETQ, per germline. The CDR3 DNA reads TGCGCCAGCAGCACCGGACGGGGGAGAGAGACCCAGTACTTC. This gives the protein CASSTGRGRETQYF.

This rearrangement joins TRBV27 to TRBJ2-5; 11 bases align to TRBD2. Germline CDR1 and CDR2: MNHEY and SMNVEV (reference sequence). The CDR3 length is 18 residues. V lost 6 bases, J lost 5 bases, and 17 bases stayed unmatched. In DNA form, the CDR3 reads TGTGCCAGCAGCCAGACTAGCGGGGCCGTCGGTCTCAGGGAGACCCAGTACTTC. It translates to CASSQTSGAVGLRETQYF.

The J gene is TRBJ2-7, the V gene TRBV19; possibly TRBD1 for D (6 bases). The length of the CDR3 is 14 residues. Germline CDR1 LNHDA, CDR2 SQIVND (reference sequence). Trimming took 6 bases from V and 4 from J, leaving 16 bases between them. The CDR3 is CASRTTSDSYEQYF. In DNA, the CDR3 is TGTGCCAGTAGAACGACGTCGGACAGTTACGAGCAGTACTTC.

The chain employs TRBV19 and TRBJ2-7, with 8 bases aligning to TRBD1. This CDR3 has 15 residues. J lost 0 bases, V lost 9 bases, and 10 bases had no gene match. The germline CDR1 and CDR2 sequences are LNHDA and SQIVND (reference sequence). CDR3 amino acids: CASRDRRGGSYEQYF. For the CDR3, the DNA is TGTGCCAGCAGGGACAGGAGAGGAGGCTCCTACGAGCAGTACTTC. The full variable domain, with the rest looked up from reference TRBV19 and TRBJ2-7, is DGGITQSPKYLFRKEGQNVTLSCEQNLNHDAMYWYRQDPGQGLRLIYYSQIVNDFQKGDIAEGYSVSREKKESFPLTVTSAQKNPTAFYLCASRDRRGGSYEQYFGPGTRLTVT.

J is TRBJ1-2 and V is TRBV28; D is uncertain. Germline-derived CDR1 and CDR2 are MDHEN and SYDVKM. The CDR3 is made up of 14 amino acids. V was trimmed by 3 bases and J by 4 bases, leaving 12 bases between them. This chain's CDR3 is CASSLVGGVYGYTF. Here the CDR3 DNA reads TGTGCCAGCAGTTTGGTTGGAGGTGTCTATGGCTACACCTTC.

The CDR3: CSVAGLAGGTDTQYF. The CDR3 DNA reads as TGCAGCGTTGCAGGGCTAGCGGGAGGCACAGATACGCAGTATTTT. J is TRBJ2-3 and V is TRBV29-1, with 10 bases identical to TRBD2. CDR3 length: 15 residues. Per germline, CDR1 SQVTM and CDR2 ANQGSEA. With 4 bases clipped from V and 1 base from J, the junction kept 5 bases outside the gene matches.

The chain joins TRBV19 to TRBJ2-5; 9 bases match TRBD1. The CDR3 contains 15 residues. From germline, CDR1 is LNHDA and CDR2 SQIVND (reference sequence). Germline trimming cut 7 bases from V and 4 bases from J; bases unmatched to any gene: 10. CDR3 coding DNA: TGTGCCAGTACGGCTACAGGGGGCCCAGCAGAGACCCAGTACTTC. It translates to CASTATGGPAETQYF.

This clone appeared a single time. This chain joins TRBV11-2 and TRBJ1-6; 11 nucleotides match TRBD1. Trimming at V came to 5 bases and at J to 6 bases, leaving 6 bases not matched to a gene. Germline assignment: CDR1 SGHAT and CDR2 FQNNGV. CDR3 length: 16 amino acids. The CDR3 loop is CASSVRTGGPNSPLHF. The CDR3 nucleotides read TGTGCCAGCAGCGTCAGGACAGGGGGCCCTAATTCACCCCTCCACTTT.

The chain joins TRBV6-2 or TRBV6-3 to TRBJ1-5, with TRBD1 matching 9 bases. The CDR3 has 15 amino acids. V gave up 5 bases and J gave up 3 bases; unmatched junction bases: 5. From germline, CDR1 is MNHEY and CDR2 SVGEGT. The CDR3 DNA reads TGTGCCAGCAGTGCTAACAGGGGGCCCAATCAGCCCCAGCATTTT. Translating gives CASSANRGPNQPQHF.

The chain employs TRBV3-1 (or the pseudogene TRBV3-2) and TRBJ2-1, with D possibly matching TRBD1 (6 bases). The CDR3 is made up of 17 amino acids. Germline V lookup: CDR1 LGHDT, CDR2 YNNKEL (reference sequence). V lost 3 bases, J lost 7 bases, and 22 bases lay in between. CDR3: CASSHYPGTRTGNEQFF. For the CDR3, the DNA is TGTGCCAGCAGCCATTACCCGGGGACACGGACTGGGAATGAGCAGTTCTTC.

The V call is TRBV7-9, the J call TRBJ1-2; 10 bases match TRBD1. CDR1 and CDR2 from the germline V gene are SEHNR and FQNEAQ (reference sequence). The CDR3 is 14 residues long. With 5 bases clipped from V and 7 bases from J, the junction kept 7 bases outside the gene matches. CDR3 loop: CASSPRDRGAGYTF. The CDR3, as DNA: TGTGCCAGCAGCCCCCGGGACAGGGGTGCTGGCTACACCTTC. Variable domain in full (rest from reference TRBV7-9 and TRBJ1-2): DTGVSQNPRHKITKRGQNVTFRCDPISEHNRLYWYRQTLGQGPEFLTYFQNEAQLEKSRLLSDRFSAERPKGSFSTLEIQRTEQGDSAMYLCASSPRDRGAGYTFGSGTRLTVV.

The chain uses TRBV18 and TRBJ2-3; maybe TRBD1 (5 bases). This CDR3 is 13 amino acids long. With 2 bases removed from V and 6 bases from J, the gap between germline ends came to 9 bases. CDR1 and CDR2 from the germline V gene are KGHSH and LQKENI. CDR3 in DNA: TGTGCCAGCTCACCAGTAACAGGCGATACGCAGTATTTT. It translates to CASSPVTGDTQYF.

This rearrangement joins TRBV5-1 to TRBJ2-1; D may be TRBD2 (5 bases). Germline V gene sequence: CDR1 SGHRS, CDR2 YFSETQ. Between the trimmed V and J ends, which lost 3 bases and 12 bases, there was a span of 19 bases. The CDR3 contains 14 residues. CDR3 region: CASSSKSPGGLQFF. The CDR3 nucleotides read TGCGCCAGCAGCTCGAAATCCCCTGGAGGATTGCAGTTCTTC.

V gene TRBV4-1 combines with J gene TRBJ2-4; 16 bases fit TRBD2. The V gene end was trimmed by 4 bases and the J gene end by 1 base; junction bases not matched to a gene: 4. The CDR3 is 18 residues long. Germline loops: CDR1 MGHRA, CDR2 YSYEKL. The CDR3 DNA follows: TGCGCCAGCAGCCCGGGACTAGCGGGAGGGGGGGCCAAAAACATTCAGTACTTC. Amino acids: CASSPGLAGGGAKNIQYF.

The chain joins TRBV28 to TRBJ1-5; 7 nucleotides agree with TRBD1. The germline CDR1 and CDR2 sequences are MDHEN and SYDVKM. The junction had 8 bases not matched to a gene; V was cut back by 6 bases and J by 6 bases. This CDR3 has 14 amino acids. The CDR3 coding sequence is TGTGCCAGCAGGATGGGACAGCCCTCTCAGCCCCAGCATTTT. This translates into CASRMGQPSQPQHF.

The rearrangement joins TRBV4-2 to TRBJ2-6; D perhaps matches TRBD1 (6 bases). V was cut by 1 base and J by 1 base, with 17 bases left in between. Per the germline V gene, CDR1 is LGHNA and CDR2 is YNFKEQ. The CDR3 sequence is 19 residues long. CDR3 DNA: TGTGCCAGCAGCCAAGTCGGGACAAGGCGAGAATCTGGGGCCAACGTCCTGACTTTC. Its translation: CASSQVGTRRESGANVLTF.